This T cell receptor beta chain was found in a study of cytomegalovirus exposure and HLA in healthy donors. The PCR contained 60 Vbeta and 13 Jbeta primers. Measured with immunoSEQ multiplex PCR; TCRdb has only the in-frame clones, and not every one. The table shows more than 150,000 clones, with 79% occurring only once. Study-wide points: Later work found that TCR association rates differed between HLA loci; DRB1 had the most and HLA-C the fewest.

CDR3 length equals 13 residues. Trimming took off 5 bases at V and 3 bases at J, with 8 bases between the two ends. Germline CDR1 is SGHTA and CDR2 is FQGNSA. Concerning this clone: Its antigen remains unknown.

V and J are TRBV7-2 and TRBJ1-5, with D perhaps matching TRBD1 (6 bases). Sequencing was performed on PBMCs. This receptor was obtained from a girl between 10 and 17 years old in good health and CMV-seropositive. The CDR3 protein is CASSDRSNQPQHF. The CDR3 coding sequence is TGTGCCAGCAGCGACAGGTCCAATCAGCCCCAGCATTTT.